The clone carrying this T cell receptor (beta chain) was seen a handful of times. What it recognizes is unknown. Germline V gene sequence: CDR1 LGHDT, CDR2 YNNKEL (reference sequence). The CDR3 length is 13 residues. Between the trimmed V and J ends, which lost 1 base and 5 bases, there was a span of 6 bases. The data were taken from a study of post-analysis software for immune sequencing data. Researchers reported that TCR beta cDNA libraries carried unique molecular identifiers. TCRdb reanalysed the PCR reads using MiXCR and keeps one entry per CDR3 protein. Of roughly 670,000 distinct CDR3 sequences detected, approximately 60% appear once; the ten largest clones hold approximately 10%. Study-level points and caveats: Patients used about 5 TRBV segments, including TRBV5-6, TRBV5-1 and TRBV20-1, more often than controls.

What was sequenced was blood. The rearrangement uses TRBV3-1 and TRBJ2-1; D ambiguous. This receptor was identified in a girl aged 2-10 years with multiple sclerosis. The CDR3 spells CASSQVENNEQFF. CDR3 bases: TGTGCCAGCAGCCAAGTGGAGAACAATGAGCAGTTCTTC.